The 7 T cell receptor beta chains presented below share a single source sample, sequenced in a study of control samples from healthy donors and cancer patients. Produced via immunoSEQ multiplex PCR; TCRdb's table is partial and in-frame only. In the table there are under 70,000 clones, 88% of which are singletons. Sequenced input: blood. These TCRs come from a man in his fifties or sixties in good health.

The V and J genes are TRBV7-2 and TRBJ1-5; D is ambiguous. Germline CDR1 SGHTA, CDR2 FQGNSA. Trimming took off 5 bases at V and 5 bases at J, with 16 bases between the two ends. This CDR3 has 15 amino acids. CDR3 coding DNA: TGTGCCAGCAGCCCTGGACCCCCGCTGGATCAGCCCCAGCATTTT. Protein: CASSPGPPLDQPQHF.

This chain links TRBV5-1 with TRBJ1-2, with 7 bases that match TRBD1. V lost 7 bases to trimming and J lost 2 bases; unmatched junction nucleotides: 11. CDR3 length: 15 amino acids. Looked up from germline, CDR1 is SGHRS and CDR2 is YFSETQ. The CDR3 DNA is TGCGCCAGCGGGAGGGGGCTTGTGGAGAACTATGGCTACACCTTC. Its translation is CASGRGLVENYGYTF.

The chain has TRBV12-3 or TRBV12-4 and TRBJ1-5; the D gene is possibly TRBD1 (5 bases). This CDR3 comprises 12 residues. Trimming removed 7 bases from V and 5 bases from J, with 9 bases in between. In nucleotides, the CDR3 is TGTGCCAGCACCCAGGGCGATCAGCCCCAGCATTTT. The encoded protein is CASTQGDQPQHF.

The CDR3: CASSRDSSYEQYF. The CDR3 DNA is TGTGCCAGCAGCAGGGACAGCTCCTACGAGCAGTACTTC. The rearrangement uses TRBV28 and TRBJ2-7, with 7 positions matching TRBD1. CDR1 is MDHEN and CDR2 is SYDVKM in the germline V gene. This CDR3 region has 13 residues. Trimming at V came to 6 bases and at J to 0 bases, leaving 2 bases not matched to a gene.

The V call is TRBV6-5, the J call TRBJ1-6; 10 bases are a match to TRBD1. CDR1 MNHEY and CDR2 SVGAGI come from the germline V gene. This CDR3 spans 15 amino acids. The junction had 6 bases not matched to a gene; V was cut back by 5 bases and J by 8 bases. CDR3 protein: CASSITGTGDSPLHF. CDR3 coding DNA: TGTGCCAGCAGTATAACCGGGACAGGGGATTCACCCCTCCACTTT.

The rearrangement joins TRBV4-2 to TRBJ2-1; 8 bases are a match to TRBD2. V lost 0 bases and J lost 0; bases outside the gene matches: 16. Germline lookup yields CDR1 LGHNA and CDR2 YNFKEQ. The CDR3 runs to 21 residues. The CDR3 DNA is TGTGCCAGCAGCCAAGATCAAGCCGGGGGGGAGCGGGATCGCTCCTACAATGAGCAGTTCTTC. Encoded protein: CASSQDQAGGERDRSYNEQFF.

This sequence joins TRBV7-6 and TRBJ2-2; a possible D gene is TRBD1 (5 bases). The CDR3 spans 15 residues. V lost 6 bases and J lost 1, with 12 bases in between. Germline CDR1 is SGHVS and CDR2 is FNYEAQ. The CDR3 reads CASSRFTGNTGELFF. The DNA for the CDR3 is TGTGCCAGCAGTCGGTTCACAGGGAACACCGGGGAGCTGTTTTTT.